These T cell receptor beta chains were read from a single sample in a study of blood T cell repertoires in COVID-19. Here immunoSEQ multiplex PCR was the method, and the copy in TCRdb shows in-frame clones only, minus some. The sample includes a few hundred thousand clones, 86% seen only once; the top ten take approximately 1.5%. Sequencing was carried out using peripheral blood. All receptors come from a woman between 45 and 65 years old with acute or convalescent COVID-19. The CDR3 runs from the conserved cysteine through the conserved F or W. The D gene is left open where the match is weak. Clone size is shown for a subset of rows, as once, few, many or a class of expanded clone.

D gene,J gene,clone size,V gene,CDR3 DNA,CDR3 protein
.,TRBJ1-5,.,TRBV28,TGTGCCAGCACAACTCCTGGGGGGGATCAGCCCCAGCATTTT,CASTTPGGDQPQHF
.,TRBJ2-6,.,TRBV6-5,TGTGCCAGTGTACAGGGCCCTGGGGCCAACGTCCTGACTTTC,CASVQGPGANVLTF
TRBD2,TRBJ2-1,.,TRBV27,TGTGCCAGCAGGTCGGGAGGCAGTGAGCAGTTCTTC,CASRSGGSEQFF
TRBD2,TRBJ2-1,.,TRBV7-3,TGTGCCAGCAGCTTTCTAACCGGGGGGGAGCAGTTCTTC,CASSFLTGGEQFF
.,TRBJ2-7,.,TRBV27,TGTGCCAGCAGTTTGGGGCCAGGGTTGGGCTACGAGCAGTACTTC,CASSLGPGLGYEQYF
.,TRBJ2-7,.,TRBV24-1,TGTGCCACCAGTGACCCCAGACAGGATCCCTACGAGCAGTACTTC,CATSDPRQDPYEQYF
.,TRBJ1-1,.,TRBV29-1,TGCAGCGTTGGCCGGCGGATGAACACTGAAGCTTTCTTT,CSVGRRMNTEAFF
TRBD2,TRBJ2-1,few,TRBV10-3,TGTGCCATCAGTGGGGGACTAGCGGGAGCAGGGAATGAGCAGTTCTTC,CAISGGLAGAGNEQFF
TRBD1,TRBJ1-3,.,TRBV4-2,TGTGCCAGCAGCGGACAGGGGTCTGGAAACACCATATATTTT,CASSGQGSGNTIYF
.,TRBJ1-5,.,TRBV19,TGTGCCAGTAGCCCCGGACGGGAAAATCAGCCCCAGCATTTT,CASSPGRENQPQHF
.,TRBJ2-2,.,TRBV5-1,TGCGCCAGCAGCTTGGTTGGGGGAGCGGGTACCGGGGAGCTGTTTTTT,CASSLVGGAGTGELFF
.,TRBJ2-1,.,TRBV27,TGTGCCAGCAGTGCCGCCTCGAGGGATGAGCAGTTCTTC,CASSAASRDEQFF
.,TRBJ2-2,few,TRBV19,TGTGCCAGTAGTGTGGACAGTACCGGGGAGCTGTTTTTT,CASSVDSTGELFF
TRBD2,TRBJ2-2,.,TRBV18,TGTGCCAGCTCACCACGGGGACAGTCGGTAGCGGGAGTCCCCACCGGGGAGCTGTTTTTT,CASSPRGQSVAGVPTGELFF
.,TRBJ1-1,.,TRBV5-1,TGCGCCAGCAGCTTGGAGGAGGCTAGGGCTGAAGCTTTCTTT,CASSLEEARAEAFF
TRBD1,TRBJ2-3,.,TRBV29-1,TGCAGCGTTGCGACAGGGTTTGCAGATACGCAGTATTTT,CSVATGFADTQYF
TRBD2,TRBJ2-7,.,TRBV11-2,TGTGCCAGCAGCTTAGGGGGTAGCGGGAGTTACGAGCAGTACTTC,CASSLGGSGSYEQYF
.,TRBJ2-7,.,TRBV28,TGTGCCAGCAGTCGACACAGGAACGAGCAGTACTTC,CASSRHRNEQYF
TRBD2,TRBJ2-3,few,TRBV3-1/TRBV3-2,TGTGCCAGCAGCCCTCTAGCGGAAAGCACAGATACGCAGTATTTT,CASSPLAESTDTQYF
.,TRBJ1-1,few,TRBV28,TGTGCCAGCAGCCCTAAAGACAGTGAAGCTTTCTTT,CASSPKDSEAFF
TRBD2,TRBJ2-7,.,TRBV7-2,TGTGCCAGCAGCACGGGACTAGCGGAATCCTACGAGCAGTACTTC,CASSTGLAESYEQYF
.,TRBJ1-2,once,TRBV7-9,TGTGCCAGCAGCTTAGTAAGAGACAGCTCTAACTATGGCTACACCTTC,CASSLVRDSSNYGYTF
TRBD2,TRBJ2-3,.,TRBV28,TGTGCCAGCCCCCCGGGGGGGAAGGCAGATACGCAGTATTTT,CASPPGGKADTQYF
.,TRBJ1-1,.,TRBV3-1/TRBV3-2,TGTGCCAGCAGCCAAGCGACAGAGAACACTGAAGCTTTCTTT,CASSQATENTEAFF
TRBD2,TRBJ2-7,.,TRBV19,TGTGCCAGTAAAAGCGGGAGGACCTCCTACGAGCAGTACTTC,CASKSGRTSYEQYF
TRBD1,TRBJ2-1,.,TRBV7-6,TGTGCCAGCAGCCTAGTGGGACAGGGGGTAGATGAGCAGTTCTTC,CASSLVGQGVDEQFF
TRBD1,TRBJ2-7,once,TRBV4-1,TGCGCCAGCAGCCAACAGGGGGTTTCCGAGCAGTACTTC,CASSQQGVSEQYF
TRBD1,TRBJ1-1,.,TRBV7-8,TGTGCCAGCAGCATGGACAGGGTAACTGAAGCTTTCTTT,CASSMDRVTEAFF
.,TRBJ2-5,.,TRBV4-2,TGTGCCAGCAGCCAAGATTTGAGGAACCAAGAGACCCAGTACTTC,CASSQDLRNQETQYF
TRBD2,TRBJ2-1,.,TRBV5-1,TGCGCCAGCACCCCTAGCGGGAGAATCGAGTACAATGAGCAGTTCTTC,CASTPSGRIEYNEQFF
.,TRBJ2-1,.,TRBV28,TGTGCCAGCAGTCCTCGGGCACTAGGCAGGTACTACAATGAGCAGTTCTTC,CASSPRALGRYYNEQFF
TRBD2,TRBJ2-1,.,TRBV5-1,TGCGCCAGCAGCTTGGGACTAGCGGGAGGGGAAGACGGTGAGCAGTTCTTC,CASSLGLAGGEDGEQFF
.,TRBJ2-7,.,TRBV10-3,TGTGCCATCAGTGTGGGGACTTCCTACGAGCAGTACTTC,CAISVGTSYEQYF
.,TRBJ1-2,.,TRBV28,TGTGCCAGCAGTTTGGGCCAGGGGAAGCTCGGCTACACCTTC,CASSLGQGKLGYTF
.,TRBJ1-1,.,TRBV7-3,TGTGCCAGCAGTTCCCGGACAGTTAACACTGAAGCTTTCTTT,CASSSRTVNTEAFF
TRBD2,TRBJ2-1,.,TRBV4-2,TGTGCCAGCAGCCAAGGGGGGACTAGCGGGAGCTACAATGAGCAGTTCTTC,CASSQGGTSGSYNEQFF
TRBD1,TRBJ1-2,.,TRBV7-2,TGTGCCAGCAGCCTAGCAACAGGGGGAGGGTATGGCTACACCTTC,CASSLATGGGYGYTF
TRBD1,TRBJ2-7,few,TRBV28,TGTGCCAGCACCCTACAGGGGGCCTACGAGCAGTACTTC,CASTLQGAYEQYF
.,TRBJ2-3,.,TRBV2,TGTGCCAGCAGTGATCCGGCAGGGAAGGAAGATACGCAGTATTTT,CASSDPAGKEDTQYF
TRBD2,TRBJ2-1,.,TRBV10-1,TGCGCCAGCAGTTCATGGACTAGCGGGAGGGCCAATGAGCAGTTCTTC,CASSSWTSGRANEQFF
TRBD2,TRBJ2-2,.,TRBV7-2,TGTGCCAGCAGCTTATCCGGGACTATGAACACCGGGGAGCTGTTTTTT,CASSLSGTMNTGELFF
TRBD1,TRBJ2-5,.,TRBV6-5,TGTGCCAGCAGCCCCGGGACAGGCCCTCGAGAGACCCAGTACTTC,CASSPGTGPRETQYF
.,TRBJ1-2,.,TRBV6-5,TGTGCCAGCAGTCCCGGACAGCTCTATGGCTACACCTTC,CASSPGQLYGYTF
TRBD2,TRBJ2-7,.,TRBV28,TGTGCCAGCAGTCCGGAGCGGGAAGTCTACGAGCAGTACTTC,CASSPEREVYEQYF
.,TRBJ1-5,.,TRBV10-3,TGTGCCATCAGTCCACAGGGTTTGGGCAATCAGCCCCAGCATTTT,CAISPQGLGNQPQHF
TRBD2,TRBJ2-7,.,TRBV19,TGTGCCAGTAGTTTCGCCGGGACTAGCGGCTCCTACGAGCAGTACTTC,CASSFAGTSGSYEQYF